This record looks at one T cell receptor beta chain sequence and its context. Antigen unknown. V dropped 6 bases and J dropped 5 bases, with 17 bases sitting between them. The CDR3 covers 15 residues. CDR1 and CDR2 from the germline V gene are MNHEY and SVGAGI. These data are taken from a study of shared clonotypes between healthy human individuals. Background on the study: Three CD4 naive, three CD4 memory, two CD8 naive and one CD8 memory plate were used per donor.

Clones were read by immunoSEQ multiplex PCR, and TCRdb kept only the in-frame ones, dropping some. Among around 2,000,000 clones, approximately 94% were seen once, and the ten largest hold around 1.7%. Study-level points and caveats: Blood was the sole source, and tissue repertoires probably differ. Relative to clonotypes present in all four donors, those not shared had lower generation probabilities.

The naive CD8 population came from CD45RO-negative cells selected for CCR7, without terminally differentiated effector memory CD45RA+ cells. Donors comprised healthy HIV-negative adults lacking recent acute infections or vaccinations. The chain joins TRBV6-5 to TRBJ2-1; D gene unclear. The source material was naive CD8+ T cells from PBMCs. This clonotype originated in a man aged 18 to 29 in good health. Some clones in this sample may be carry-over from other donors' samples. CDR3 sequence reads: CASSYVGPSHNEQFF. CDR3 DNA: TGTGCCAGCAGCTATGTCGGACCAAGTCACAATGAGCAGTTCTTC.